The clone carrying this T cell receptor (beta chain) showed up many times. The antigen is unknown. This sample stems from a study of blood T cells in healthy people across ages. General observations from the study: Unsorted PBMC input precluded a conclusive naive versus antigen-experienced comparison. Lack of knowledge of donor CMV status possibly confounded expanded clonotype changes.

A second about 7 to 12 cycle PCR used barcoded and J-beta primers. TCRdb redid the calling of the 5' RACE reads with MiXCR, one entry per CDR3 protein. This table has 600,000 or so distinct CDR3 sequences, about 30% appearing once. The V end was cut by 5 bases, the J end by 8 bases, with 13 bases between. Germline V gives CDR1 SGHAT, CDR2 FQNNGV. The CDR3 loop spans 13 amino acids. The clonotype originates from a woman aged 80 or over in good health. Sequences were obtained from blood. The J gene is TRBJ2-1, the V gene TRBV11-2; TRBD1 might be the D (6 bases). The CDR3 nucleotides read TGTGCCAGCAGCAAACAGGGCCTGGATGAGCAGTTCTTC. It codes for CASSKQGLDEQFF.